These 19 T cell receptor beta chains came from one sample sequenced in a study of T-cell memory formation after mild COVID-19. TCRdb itself ran the 5' RACE reads through MiXCR, one entry per CDR3 protein. This table holds a few hundred thousand distinct CDR3 sequences, 16% found once. The material sequenced was PBMCs or a T cell subset sorted from them (not recorded which). These receptors were obtained from a man aged 18 to 35 who had mild COVID-19 (a few samples of this study predate the infection). Cell type and time point are not known.

The chain uses TRBV19 and TRBJ2-3, with D maybe TRBD1 (5 bases). Germline lookup yields CDR1 LNHDA and CDR2 SQIVND (reference sequence). The CDR3 totals 14 residues. The V and J ends lost 4 bases and 2 bases respectively, with 10 bases between them. CDR3 amino acids: CASSKSTVTDTQYF. CDR3 nucleotides: TGTGCCAGTAGTAAGTCGACAGTCACAGATACGCAGTATTTT.

The chain combines TRBV12-3 or TRBV12-4 with TRBJ1-2; tentative D call: TRBD1 (5 bases). With 5 bases removed from V and 4 bases from J, the gap between germline ends came to 14 bases. The CDR3 contains 14 residues. This chain's CDR3 is CASSPEGLTYGYTF. The CDR3 DNA sequence: TGTGCCAGCAGTCCCGAGGGACTCACCTATGGCTACACCTTC.

The V and J genes are TRBV28 and TRBJ2-3; D possibly corresponds to TRBD2 (5 bases). The V and J ends lost 3 bases and 1 base respectively, with 23 bases between them. Germline lookup yields CDR1 MDHEN and CDR2 SYDVKM. There are 19 residues in the CDR3. CDR3 amino acids: CASSFRQTLLEEGTDTQYF. CDR3 DNA: TGTGCCAGCAGTTTCCGCCAGACGCTTCTCGAGGAGGGCACAGATACGCAGTATTTT.

CDR3 DNA sequence: TGTGCCAGCAGCTGGGGACAGGGGGCAGTGGTAATGGATACGCAGTATTTT. It is translated as CASSWGQGAVVMDTQYF. The rearrangement uses TRBV7-2 and TRBJ2-3, with 12 bases matching TRBD1. The length of the CDR3 is 17 residues. The V gene end was trimmed by 4 bases and the J gene end by 6 bases; junction bases not matched to a gene: 11. Germline assignment: CDR1 SGHTA and CDR2 FQGNSA.

V and J are TRBV20-1 and TRBJ2-7; 7 positions agree with TRBD1. The junction had 1 base not matched to a gene; V was cut back by 2 bases and J by 0 bases. The CDR3 has 13 residues. Germline CDR1 reads DFQATT; CDR2 reads SNEGSKA (reference sequence). The CDR3 sequence is CSARRDSSYEQYV. The CDR3 coding sequence is TGCAGTGCTAGACGGGACAGCTCCTACGAGCAGTACGTC.

The chain employs TRBV6-5 and TRBJ2-5; the match to TRBD2 covers 8 bases. The CDR3 spans 15 residues. Germline lookup yields CDR1 MNHEY and CDR2 SVGAGI. Trimming cost V 10 bases and J 1 base; bases outside gene matches: 11. The CDR3 region has the DNA TGTGCCACCGCCTCGCACGGGGGGGCCCAAGAGACCCAGTACTTC. This codes for CATASHGGAQETQYF.

There are many counts of this clonotype. This chain connects TRBV6-5 to TRBJ1-2; 8 bases are a match to TRBD1. The CDR3 sequence is 14 residues long. Looked up from germline, CDR1 is MNHEY and CDR2 is SVGAGI. V shed 4 bases, J shed 3 bases, and the junction held 4 bases outside the gene matches. The CDR3 coding sequence is TGTGCCAGCAGTTGGCAGGGGGCGGACTATGGCTACACCTTC. Its translation: CASSWQGADYGYTF.

This clonotype was counted ten times or more. This chain joins TRBV11-2 and TRBJ1-6, with D possibly TRBD1 on 6 matching bases. CDR1 is SGHAT and CDR2 is FQNNGV in the germline V gene. CDR3 length: 16 residues. V was pared by 5 bases and J by 7 bases, with 18 bases between. Here the CDR3 reads CASSTPRDTENSPLHF. Written as DNA, the CDR3 is TGTGCCAGCAGCACCCCTCGGGACACGGAGAATTCACCCCTCCACTTT.

This clonotype was observed a few times. This chain uses TRBV4-2 with TRBJ2-3; TRBD2 agrees at 10 bases. CDR1 is LGHNA and CDR2 is YNFKEQ in the germline V gene. V dropped 5 bases and J dropped 4; count of bases not matched to a gene: 9. The CDR3 length is 16 residues. CDR3 amino acids: CASSVRAGGRADTQYF. The CDR3, as DNA: TGTGCCAGCAGCGTCCGAGCGGGGGGGCGGGCAGATACGCAGTATTTT.

This clonotype was detected a few times. The J gene is TRBJ2-2, the V gene TRBV6-6; D may be TRBD1 or TRBD2 (6 bases each). The V end lost 2 bases, the J end lost 1 base, and 11 bases lay between the germline ends. The CDR3 contains 16 residues. CDR1 is MNHNY, CDR2 SVGAGI, per germline (reference sequence). Here the CDR3 DNA reads TGTGCCAGCAGTTACGGGGGGCGGATGAACACCGGGGAGCTGTTTTTT. It translates to CASSYGGRMNTGELFF.

This rearrangement joins TRBV7-9 to TRBJ1-4, with TRBD1 as a possible D gene (5 bases). The CDR3 extends over 15 amino acids. The ends were cut back, 1 base at V and 7 bases at J, with 13 bases in the middle. Germline CDR1 reads SEHNR; CDR2 reads FQNEAQ (reference sequence). The CDR3 sequence: CASSLVGLPREKLFF. The CDR3 DNA reads as TGTGCCAGCAGCTTAGTGGGGCTGCCGCGTGAAAAACTGTTTTTT. The variable domain in full, with the rest retrieved from reference TRBV7-9 and TRBJ1-4, is DTGVSQNPRHKITKRGQNVTFRCDPISEHNRLYWYRQTLGQGPEFLTYFQNEAQLEKSRLLSDRFSAERPKGSFSTLEIQRTEQGDSAMYLCASSLVGLPREKLFFGSGTQLSVL.

CDR3 DNA: TGCAGTGCCGGGGGACACTCCACAGATACGCAGTATTTT. As protein: CSAGGHSTDTQYF. This chain links TRBV20-1 with TRBJ2-3; D is tentatively TRBD1 or TRBD2 (6 bases each). This CDR3 contains 13 residues. V shed 6 bases and J shed 2 bases, with 12 bases lying between them. From germline, CDR1 is DFQATT and CDR2 SNEGSKA (reference sequence).

The V and J genes are TRBV11-2 and TRBJ2-1; TRBD2 aligns across 15 bases. There are 16 residues in the CDR3. V shed 2 bases and J 9 bases; nucleotides not matched to a gene: 5. Looked up from germline, CDR1 is SGHAT and CDR2 is FQNNGV. Here the CDR3 reads CASSLMGLAGGSEQFF. The DNA for the CDR3 is TGTGCCAGCAGCTTAATGGGACTAGCGGGGGGTAGTGAGCAGTTCTTC.

The chain has TRBV9 and TRBJ2-5; perhaps D is TRBD1 or TRBD2 (6 bases each). The CDR3 consists of 15 residues. V lost 3 bases and J 5 bases, leaving 17 bases between the germline ends. Germline V CDR1 and CDR2: SGDLS, YYNGEE. The CDR3 region has the DNA TGTGCCAGCAGCGCAGGAGGGGGGCGGATGGAGACCCAGTACTTC. Translated: CASSAGGGRMETQYF.

As concerns this clonotype: The missing conserved phenylalanine or tryptophan at the end of this CDR3 makes a read error likely. No DNA is shown, since the ends of the CDR3 on it are uncertain; the CDR3 is the one TCRdb lists. The gene calls are TRBV7-2 and TRBJ1-6; TRBD1 was called by the table and not checked on the DNA. The germline V gene encodes CDR1 SGHTA and CDR2 FQGNSA. The CDR3 extends over 12 residues, inclusive of both ends. The CDR3 protein is CASSLGRASIPL.

The chain is built from TRBV7-2 and TRBJ2-3; tentatively, D is TRBD2 (6 bases). The CDR3 length is 16 residues. Germline values: CDR1 SGHTA, CDR2 FQGNSA. The V gene lost 6 bases and the J gene lost 0 bases, with 16 bases spanning the gap. The DNA of the CDR3 is TGTGCCAGCAGATTACAGGTGGGGACTAGCACAGATACGCAGTATTTT. Residues: CASRLQVGTSTDTQYF. The full variable domain, with the rest looked up from reference TRBV7-2 and TRBJ2-3, is GAGVSQSPSNKVTEKGKDVELRCDPISGHTALYWYRQSLGQGLEFLIYFQGNSAPDKSGLPSDRFSAERTGGSVSTLTIQRTQQEDSAVYLCASRLQVGTSTDTQYFGPGTRLTVL.

This clonotype has more than one count but fewer than ten. The chain uses TRBV20-1 and TRBJ1-1; 10 nucleotides match TRBD1. Germline values: CDR1 DFQATT, CDR2 SNEGSKA (reference sequence). V lost 5 bases to trimming and J lost 5 bases; unmatched junction nucleotides: 8. This CDR3 spans 14 amino acids. This chain's CDR3 is CSAPRQGAITEAFF. CDR3 sequence (DNA): TGCAGTGCTCCTCGACAGGGGGCGATTACTGAAGCTTTCTTT.

V gene TRBV7-3 combines with J gene TRBJ2-5; D assignment may be TRBD1 or TRBD2 (6 bases each). V lost 6 bases and J lost 4, with 12 bases in between. CDR3 length: 13 residues. Germline values: CDR1 SGHTA, CDR2 FQGTGA. The CDR3 reads CASSTGGAETQYF. The DNA for the CDR3 is TGTGCCAGCAGTACCGGGGGCGCAGAGACCCAGTACTTC.

The table lists this clonotype with a few counts. The chain is built from TRBV6-5 and TRBJ2-5, with TRBD2 as a possible D gene (6 bases). Per germline, CDR1 MNHEY and CDR2 SVGAGI. The CDR3 totals 14 residues. The V end lost 4 bases, the J end lost 5 bases, and 14 bases lay between the germline ends. The CDR3 here is CASSLPGGEETQYF. The CDR3 DNA reads TGTGCCAGCAGTTTACCAGGAGGGGAGGAGACCCAGTACTTC.